This T cell receptor beta chain was retrieved from a study of T cells in Graves' hyperthyroidism and ophthalmopathy. TCR beta CDR3 regions were amplified from RNA. Researchers ran a first-round RT-PCR on the TCR CDR3 using the HTBI primer set. TCRdb ran MiXCR on the multiplex PCR reads and lists one entry per CDR3 protein. The sample contains about 740,000 distinct CDR3 sequences, approximately 14% of which appear only once. The CDR3 is 16 residues long. CDR1 and CDR2 (germline): LNHDA, SQIVND (reference sequence). Deletions cut 5 bases from V and 0 bases from J, with 14 bases between. Findings and caveats of the study: The majority of expanded thyroid clonotypes above 0.001 also appeared in blood.

About this clonotype: What it binds is not known.

The V and J genes are TRBV19 and TRBJ1-3; D possibly corresponds to TRBD1 (6 bases). The receptor's source is a woman in her late teens or twenties with Graves' hyperthyroidism. The material sequenced was blood. Written as DNA, the CDR3 is TGTGCCAGTAGTTTCCGACAGGCCCACTCTGGAAACACCATATATTTT. This encodes CASSFRQAHSGNTIYF.